One and the same sample provided the 21 T cell receptor beta chains below, sequenced in a study of cytomegalovirus exposure and HLA in healthy donors. Amplification used 60 Vbeta primers and 13 Jbeta primers. Clones were sequenced by immunoSEQ multiplex PCR, and TCRdb holds only the in-frame ones, with some missing. Its table records 29,000 or so clones. Sequencing was done on a sample of PBMCs. These receptors all come from a young man in good health and CMV-seronegative.

V is TRBV5-4 and J is TRBJ1-1; TRBD1 matches 7 bases. J gave up 2 bases and V 0 bases, and 10 bases lay outside the gene matches. CDR3 length: 17 amino acids. Germline-derived CDR1 and CDR2 are SGHNT and YYREEE (reference sequence). DNA for the CDR3: TGTGCCAGCAGCTTGGAGGGGGCGACTACGATTAACACTGAAGCTTTCTTT. Translated, it gives CASSLEGATTINTEAFF.

The V call is TRBV6-5, the J call TRBJ2-5; D ambiguous. The germline V gene has CDR1 MNHEY and CDR2 SVGAGI. The CDR3 length is 15 residues. The V end was cut by 0 bases, the J end by 5 bases, with 13 bases between. The CDR3 coding sequence is TGTGCCAGCAGTTACTCGAGACTCTACGGTGAGACCCAGTACTTC. It translates to CASSYSRLYGETQYF.

J is TRBJ1-1 and V is TRBV29-1; 11 bases align to TRBD1. This CDR3 comprises 14 residues. Trimming at V came to 3 bases and at J to 5 bases, leaving 5 bases not matched to a gene. CDR1 is SQVTM, CDR2 ANQGSEA, per germline. The CDR3 region is CSVDGQGARTEAFF. As DNA, the CDR3 is TGCAGCGTTGACGGACAGGGGGCGAGAACTGAAGCTTTCTTT.

This clone counts as medium-sized by frequency. The chain joins TRBV2 to TRBJ1-3; 8 bases are shared with TRBD1. The CDR3 has 16 amino acids. V trimming: 2 bases; J trimming: 4 bases; junction bases outside the gene matches: 7. Looked up from germline, CDR1 is SNHLY and CDR2 is FYNNEI. The CDR3 DNA sequence: TGTGCCAGCAGTGAAAGACAGGGGCGGCGAGGAAACACCATATATTTT. It is translated as CASSERQGRRGNTIYF.

CDR3 coding DNA: TGTGCCAGCAGCTTAGGACAGGGGACCGGGGAGCTGTTTTTT. Its protein is CASSLGQGTGELFF. The chain carries TRBV7-2 and TRBJ2-2; 8 bases line up with TRBD1. This CDR3 is built from 14 residues. CDR1 SGHTA and CDR2 FQGNSA come from the germline V gene. Trimming cost V 1 base and J 5 bases; bases outside gene matches: 0. The complete variable domain, with remaining parts taken from reference TRBV7-2 and TRBJ2-2, reads GAGVSQSPSNKVTEKGKDVELRCDPISGHTALYWYRQSLGQGLEFLIYFQGNSAPDKSGLPSDRFSAERTGGSVSTLTIQRTQQEDSAVYLCASSLGQGTGELFFGEGSRLTVL.

The chain uses TRBV19 and TRBJ2-7, with D tentatively TRBD2 (5 bases). CDR1 is LNHDA, CDR2 SQIVND, per germline (reference sequence). The CDR3 sequence is 14 residues long. Trimming pared 7 bases from V and 4 bases from J, leaving 17 bases between. The CDR3 protein is CASTGSGKEYEQYF. CDR3 DNA: TGTGCCAGTACCGGGTCGGGGAAGGAGTACGAGCAGTACTTC.

The chain recombines TRBV7-9 with TRBJ2-7; TRBD2 matches 9 bases. The CDR3 is made up of 13 amino acids. Germline V CDR1 and CDR2: SEHNR, FQNEAQ (reference sequence). V gave up 5 bases and J gave up 5 bases; unmatched junction bases: 4. The CDR3 is CASSRAGGHEQYF. CDR3 nucleotide sequence: TGTGCCAGCAGCCGCGCGGGAGGGCACGAGCAGTACTTC.

Regarding this clone: This same CDR3 is encoded by further DNA sequences in the sample. V and J are TRBV7-9 and TRBJ1-1, with 8 bases fitting TRBD1. The CDR3 is made up of 15 amino acids. V lost 5 bases to trimming and J lost 6 bases; unmatched junction nucleotides: 11. CDR1 and CDR2 (germline): SEHNR, FQNEAQ (reference sequence). CDR3 residues: CASSRVTGGPSEAFF. CDR3 nucleotide sequence: TGTGCCAGCAGCAGAGTTACAGGGGGTCCGTCTGAAGCTTTCTTT.

J is TRBJ2-1 and V is TRBV4-2; D not resolved. The CDR3 contains 11 residues. The germline V gene has CDR1 LGHNA and CDR2 YNFKEQ. V was pared by 5 bases and J by 5 bases, with 4 bases between. The CDR3 DNA reads TGTGCCAGCAGCTTAAACAATGAGCAGTTCTTC. Protein sequence: CASSLNNEQFF.

To note about this clone: At the DNA level, this CDR3 is encoded by other sequences in the same sample as well. The V call is TRBV9, the J call TRBJ2-1; D gene unclear. The ends were cut back, 3 bases at V and 8 bases at J, with 12 bases in the middle. The CDR3 runs 13 residues. In germline, CDR1 is SGDLS, CDR2 YYNGEE. CDR3 region: CASSAANSYEQFF. The CDR3 DNA sequence: TGTGCCAGCAGCGCCGCAAATAGTTATGAGCAGTTCTTC. Combining the CDR3 with reference TRBV9 and TRBJ2-1 gives the whole variable domain DSGVTQTPKHLITATGQRVTLRCSPRSGDLSVYWYQQSLDQGLQFLIQYYNGEERAKGNILERFSAQQFPDLHSELNLSSLELGDSALYFCASSAANSYEQFFGPGTRLTVL.

The rearrangement joins TRBV6-1 to TRBJ1-1; tentative D call: TRBD1 (6 bases). Germline V gene sequence: CDR1 MNHNS, CDR2 SASEGT. V lost 4 bases, J lost 6 bases, and 12 bases lay in between. The CDR3 has 13 residues. The DNA of the CDR3 is TGTGCCAGCAGTGGCAGGGGCCTCCCTGAAGCTTTCTTT. It translates to CASSGRGLPEAFF.

The V call is TRBV7-8, the J call TRBJ2-7, with 10 bases identical to TRBD1. The CDR3 is 14 amino acids. Germline CDR1 reads SGHVS; CDR2 reads FQNEAQ. Trimming cost V 6 bases and J 4 bases; bases outside gene matches: 6. As DNA, the CDR3 is TGTGCCAGCAGGAATCCGGGACAGGGGTACGAGCAGTACTTC. Residues: CASRNPGQGYEQYF.

The chain is built from TRBV5-1 and TRBJ1-2; TRBD1 agrees at 11 bases. The V and J ends lost 4 bases and 10 bases, in that order; junction bases with no gene match: 12. Germline CDR1 and CDR2: SGHRS and YFSETQ. The CDR3 has 15 amino acids. Here the CDR3 reads CASSGPPGTGGNYTF. CDR3 DNA: TGCGCCAGCAGCGGGCCGCCCGGGACAGGGGGAAACTACACCTTC.

The rearrangement joins TRBV10-3 to TRBJ2-1; 10 nucleotides match TRBD2. Germline loops: CDR1 ENHRY, CDR2 SYGVKD. The CDR3 runs to 15 residues. With V trimmed by 5 bases and J by 9 bases, 10 bases remained unmatched. The CDR3 here is CAISLQAGGPSEQFF. The CDR3 coding sequence is TGTGCCATCAGTCTCCAAGCGGGAGGGCCCAGTGAGCAGTTCTTC.

The rearrangement joins TRBV7-8 to TRBJ2-1; 7 bases are a match to TRBD1. This CDR3 has 16 amino acids. Germline values: CDR1 SGHVS, CDR2 FQNEAQ. V was pared by 6 bases and J by 7 bases, with 15 bases of the junction left unmatched. CDR3 sequence reads: CASSPTGKEPFNEQFF. The CDR3 DNA follows: TGTGCCAGCAGTCCGACAGGGAAGGAGCCCTTTAATGAGCAGTTCTTC.

CDR3 amino acids: CASRGGDRGLCEAFF. The DNA for the CDR3 is TGTGCCAGCAGAGGGGGGGACAGGGGCCTGTGTGAAGCTTTCTTT. The genes are TRBV12-1 and TRBJ1-1; TRBD1, the table's D call, was not compared with the DNA. TRBV12-1 is noted as a pseudogene. The CDR3 is 15 amino acids.

The chain is built from TRBV19 and TRBJ1-2; D is unresolved. The germline V gene encodes CDR1 LNHDA and CDR2 SQIVND (reference sequence). This CDR3 is built from 14 residues. Trimming shortened V by 0 bases and J by 2 bases, and 7 bases separated the two germline ends. The CDR3, as DNA: TGTGCCAGTAGTATAGATGGGCAGAACTATGGCTACACCTTC. The encoded protein is CASSIDGQNYGYTF. Full variable domain (missing parts from reference TRBV19 and TRBJ1-2): DGGITQSPKYLFRKEGQNVTLSCEQNLNHDAMYWYRQDPGQGLRLIYYSQIVNDFQKGDIAEGYSVSREKKESFPLTVTSAQKNPTAFYLCASSIDGQNYGYTFGSGTRLTVV.

The chain links TRBV11-3 to TRBJ1-2, with 8 bases aligning to TRBD1. V lost 4 bases, J lost 7 bases, and 8 bases stayed unmatched. Germline CDR1 reads SGHNT; CDR2 reads YENEEA. The length of the CDR3 is 14 residues. The CDR3 region is CASSSPGQGRGYTF. The CDR3 nucleotides read TGTGCCAGCAGCTCTCCAGGACAGGGCCGTGGCTACACCTTC.

The genes are TRBV6-5 and TRBJ1-1, with D unclear. The germline V gene has CDR1 MNHEY and CDR2 SVGAGI. The CDR3 loop spans 13 amino acids. The V end was cut by 7 bases, the J end by 6 bases, with 15 bases between. The CDR3 protein is CASTEGTLAEAFF. CDR3 DNA sequence: TGTGCCAGCACGGAGGGTACCCTCGCTGAAGCTTTCTTT.

V is TRBV18 and J is TRBJ2-5; 10 bases agree with TRBD2. The J segment lost 4 bases and the V segment lost 6 bases, leaving 11 bases of the junction unmatched. The length of the CDR3 is 16 residues. The germline V gene encodes CDR1 KGHSH and CDR2 LQKENI. The CDR3 region is CASSKQRAGGSETQYF. The CDR3 DNA is TGTGCCAGCTCCAAACAGCGAGCGGGGGGGTCAGAGACCCAGTACTTC. The variable domain in full, with the rest retrieved from reference TRBV18 and TRBJ2-5, is NAGVMQNPRHLVRRRGQEARLRCSPMKGHSHVYWYRQLPEEGLKFMVYLQKENIIDESGMPKERFSAEFPKEGPSILRIQQVVRGDSAAYFCASSKQRAGGSETQYFGPGTRLLVL.

The chain joins TRBV28 to TRBJ2-1; 9 bases agree with TRBD2. V lost 7 bases and J lost 10; bases outside the gene matches: 14. This CDR3 has 15 amino acids. In germline, CDR1 is MDHEN, CDR2 SYDVKM. The CDR3 is CASMVVAGSGGEQFF. The CDR3 DNA follows: TGTGCCAGCATGGTGGTCGCGGGGAGCGGGGGGGAGCAGTTCTTC.